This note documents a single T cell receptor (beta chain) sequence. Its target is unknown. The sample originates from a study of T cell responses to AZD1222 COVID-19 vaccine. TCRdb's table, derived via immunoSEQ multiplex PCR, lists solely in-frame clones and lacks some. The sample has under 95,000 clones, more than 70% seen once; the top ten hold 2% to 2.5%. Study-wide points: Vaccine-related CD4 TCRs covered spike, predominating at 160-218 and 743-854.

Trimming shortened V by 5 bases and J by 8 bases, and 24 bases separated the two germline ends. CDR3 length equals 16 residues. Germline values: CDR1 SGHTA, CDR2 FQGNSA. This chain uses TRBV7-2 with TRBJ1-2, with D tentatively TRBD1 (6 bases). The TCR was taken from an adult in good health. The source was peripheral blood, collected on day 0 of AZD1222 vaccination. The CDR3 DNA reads TGTGCCAGCAGCCCCCGGGCCTACAGGGAACATGGAGGCTACACCTTC. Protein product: CASSPRAYREHGGYTF.